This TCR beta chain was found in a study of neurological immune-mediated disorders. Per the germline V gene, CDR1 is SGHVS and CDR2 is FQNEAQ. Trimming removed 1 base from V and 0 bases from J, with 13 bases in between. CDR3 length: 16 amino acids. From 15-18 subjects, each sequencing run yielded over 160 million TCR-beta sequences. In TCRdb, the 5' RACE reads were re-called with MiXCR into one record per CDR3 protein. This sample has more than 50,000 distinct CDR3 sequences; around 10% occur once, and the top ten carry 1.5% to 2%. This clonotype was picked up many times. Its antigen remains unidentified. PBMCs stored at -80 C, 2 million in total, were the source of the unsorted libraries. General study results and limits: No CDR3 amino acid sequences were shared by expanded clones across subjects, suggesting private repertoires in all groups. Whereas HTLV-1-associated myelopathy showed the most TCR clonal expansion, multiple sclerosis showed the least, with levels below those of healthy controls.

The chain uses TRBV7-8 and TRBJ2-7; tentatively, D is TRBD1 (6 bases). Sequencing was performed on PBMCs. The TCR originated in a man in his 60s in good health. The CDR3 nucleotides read TGTGCCAGCAGCTTAGGGACAGCCAAAAGCTCCTACGAGCAGTACTTC. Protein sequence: CASSLGTAKSSYEQYF.